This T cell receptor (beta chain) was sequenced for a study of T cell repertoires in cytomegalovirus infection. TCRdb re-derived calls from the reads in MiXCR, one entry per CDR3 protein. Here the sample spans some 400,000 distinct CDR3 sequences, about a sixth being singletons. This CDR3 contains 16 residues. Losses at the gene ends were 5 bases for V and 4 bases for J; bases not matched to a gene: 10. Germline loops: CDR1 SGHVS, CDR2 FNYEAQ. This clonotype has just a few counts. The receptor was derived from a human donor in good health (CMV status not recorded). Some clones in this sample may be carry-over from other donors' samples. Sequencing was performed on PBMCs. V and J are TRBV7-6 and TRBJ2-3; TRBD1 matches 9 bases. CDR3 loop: CASSLRGQGGADTQYF. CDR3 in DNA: TGTGCCAGCAGCCTGAGGGGACAGGGAGGCGCAGATACGCAGTATTTT.